The next 10 T cell receptor beta chains were all read from a single sample in a study of cytomegalovirus exposure and HLA in healthy donors. The PCR contained 60 Vbeta and 13 Jbeta primers. Generated by immunoSEQ multiplex PCR, the TCRdb table keeps only in-frame clones and is missing some. Among approximately 220,000 clones listed, about three quarters were seen once. Sequencing was performed on PBMCs. Source of these receptors: a man younger than 35 in good health and CMV-seronegative.

The CDR3 sequence is CASSLGAYGSYEQYF. CDR3 coding DNA: TGTGCCAGCAGCTTGGGCGCGTACGGTTCCTACGAGCAGTACTTC. The chain employs TRBV5-6 and TRBJ2-7; D is uncertain. The CDR3 is 15 residues long. The V end was cut by 0 bases, the J end by 1 base, with 11 bases between. CDR1 and CDR2 (germline): SGHDT, YYEEEE.

The chain recombines TRBV19 with TRBJ2-1; D perhaps matches TRBD1 (6 bases). CDR1 and CDR2 (germline): LNHDA, SQIVND (reference sequence). Trimming took 7 bases from V and 0 from J, leaving 13 bases between them. The CDR3 has 15 residues. The CDR3 loop reads CASKPDRFSYNEQFF. The CDR3 DNA reads TGTGCCAGTAAGCCCGACAGGTTCTCCTACAATGAGCAGTTCTTC.

The chain joins TRBV5-1 to TRBJ2-1; D might be TRBD1 (5 bases). Trimming pared 0 bases from V and 9 bases from J, leaving 16 bases between. In germline, CDR1 is SGHRS, CDR2 YFSETQ. The CDR3 loop spans 15 amino acids. CDR3 bases: TGCGCCAGCAGCTTGGTAGGGGATGGGGTCGGTGAGCAGTTCTTC. It specifies CASSLVGDGVGEQFF.

The chain recombines TRBV6-6 with TRBJ1-1; TRBD1 aligns across 9 bases. Looked up from germline, CDR1 is MNHNY and CDR2 is SVGAGI (reference sequence). V dropped 6 bases and J dropped 5; count of bases not matched to a gene: 7. The CDR3 loop spans 14 amino acids. The CDR3 DNA sequence: TGTGCCAGCAGGATGACAGGGGGTCGGACTGAAGCTTTCTTT. Translating gives CASRMTGGRTEAFF.

The chain uses TRBV7-9 and TRBJ2-1, with TRBD2 identical over 11 bases. The V segment lost 5 bases and the J segment 6 bases; nucleotides outside the gene matches: 6. This CDR3 contains 15 residues. Germline CDR1 is SEHNR and CDR2 is FQNEAQ (reference sequence). CDR3 region: CASSIGTSGGNEQFF. The CDR3 region has the DNA TGTGCCAGCAGCATCGGGACTAGCGGCGGCAATGAGCAGTTCTTC.

This CDR3 is CASRDQGSYEQYF. CDR3 sequence (DNA): TGTGCCAGCCGAGACCAGGGTTCCTACGAGCAGTACTTC. The rearrangement uses TRBV27 and TRBJ2-7; perhaps TRBD1 as D (5 bases). Germline V lookup: CDR1 MNHEY, CDR2 SMNVEV (reference sequence). The CDR3 contains 13 residues. The V end was cut by 8 bases, the J end by 1 base, with 12 bases between.

This clone was counted between two and nine times. The chain carries TRBV2 and TRBJ1-2; D possibly corresponds to TRBD1 (5 bases). Germline V gives CDR1 SNHLY, CDR2 FYNNEI. The V end lost 2 bases, the J end lost 2 bases, and 12 bases lay between the germline ends. CDR3 length: 15 residues. This CDR3 reads CASSERGELNYGYTF. CDR3 DNA: TGTGCCAGCAGTGAAAGGGGTGAACTCAACTATGGCTACACCTTC.

V gene TRBV6-1 combines with J gene TRBJ1-6, with D unresolved. Per germline, CDR1 MNHNS and CDR2 SASEGT. The CDR3 covers 12 residues. V lost 1 base and J lost 8, with 3 bases in between. CDR3 in amino acids: CASSEVDSPLHF. In nucleotides, the CDR3 is TGTGCCAGCAGTGAAGTCGATTCACCCCTCCACTTT.

The V and J genes are TRBV4-2 and TRBJ1-1, with no clear D. Trimming shortened V by 3 bases and J by 6 bases, and 11 bases separated the two germline ends. CDR1 is LGHNA, CDR2 YNFKEQ, per germline. The CDR3 contains 13 residues. The CDR3 spells CASSHYQEPEAFF. DNA of the CDR3: TGTGCCAGCAGCCACTACCAGGAACCTGAAGCTTTCTTT.

The CDR3 nucleotides read TGTGCCTGGAAGATGTTACAGTCCACCGGGGAGCTGTTTTTT. It encodes CAWKMLQSTGELFF. The chain is built from TRBV30 and TRBJ2-2, with D unclear. In germline, CDR1 is GTSNPN, CDR2 SVGIG (reference sequence). Trimming pared 4 bases from V and 4 bases from J, leaving 13 bases between. This CDR3 is built from 14 residues.